This TCR beta chain was captured by sequencing in a study of PD-1 blockade in classical Hodgkin lymphoma. The table came from immunoSEQ multiplex PCR; TCRdb's copy has only in-frame clones and leaves some out. The table lists roughly 8,100 clones, 86% of them singletons, with over 1.5% in the top ten. In germline, CDR1 is SGHNT, CDR2 YYREEE (reference sequence). Trimming took off 2 bases at V and 6 bases at J, with 10 bases between the two ends. The CDR3 length is 13 residues. No patient escaped relapse after autologous stem cell transplantation, and brentuximab vedotin exposure varied. Researchers report purifying CD4+ T cells from thawed PBMCs by magnetic negative selection.

The sequenced sample was CD4+ T cells from blood, obtained at baseline. The sequence was obtained from a human donor with classical Hodgkin lymphoma. This sequence joins TRBV5-4 and TRBJ2-3; D remains unclear. The CDR3 bases are TGTGCCAGCAGCTTCCTCCCCATGGATACGCAGTATTTT. It codes for CASSFLPMDTQYF.